This TCR beta chain originates from a study of blood T cell repertoires in COVID-19. About the study: Sites across the United States, Italy and Spain contributed samples from acute and convalescent COVID-19. The analysed material was cDNA or gDNA that came from T cells, B-cell-depleted T cells, or PBMCs.

Per the authors' pipeline: How many nucleated cells were present was estimated from reference gene primer amplification. Assay used: immunoSEQ multiplex PCR; TCRdb lists only in-frame clones, some missing. That table is the source of V, J and clone size, and D and trimming were worked out from the DNA. Of roughly 70,000 clones listed, around 91% are singletons. The germline V gene encodes CDR1 MDHEN and CDR2 SYDVKM. V dropped 8 bases and J dropped 0; count of bases not matched to a gene: 11. This CDR3 region has 16 residues. The sequence derives from a human donor in a cohort sampled during active COVID-19. Material: peripheral blood. The V gene is TRBV28, the J gene TRBJ2-7; 9 bases line up with TRBD2. The CDR3 here is CASGAGGFPSSYEQYF. CDR3 nucleotides: TGTGCCAGCGGTGCGGGGGGGTTTCCTAGCTCCTACGAGCAGTACTTC.